There are a few counts of the clone carrying this T cell receptor (beta chain). Its matching antigen is unknown. A J-beta primer mix and a sample-barcoded 5' primer were used in a second PCR of roughly 7 to 12 cycles. Via MiXCR, TCRdb re-called the 5' RACE reads, giving one row per CDR3 protein. Altogether approximately 880,000 distinct CDR3 sequences are present, roughly 50% being singletons, with the ten largest covering roughly 13%. The data were obtained in a study of blood T cells in healthy people across ages. Germline loops: CDR1 DFQATT, CDR2 SNEGSKA (reference sequence). The V and J ends lost 8 bases and 5 bases, in that order; junction bases with no gene match: 9. CDR3 length equals 13 residues. Whole-study results and caveats: The long-lived group displayed more naive CD4+ cells, plus higher diversity, than the aged donors did.

The chain employs TRBV20-1 and TRBJ1-2; 9 bases match TRBD1. The source material was blood. The TCR was taken from a young man in good health. CDR3 residues: CSSPGQGGYGYTF. The CDR3 DNA sequence: TGCAGTTCTCCGGGACAGGGCGGATATGGCTACACCTTC.